Here is one T cell receptor beta chain with its context. Its antigen remains unknown. The repertoire was sequenced with immunoSEQ multiplex PCR; TCRdb's copy has only in-frame clones and lacks some. Counted here are 5,000 to 6,500 clones, about 63% occurring once; the ten biggest clones make up 40%. This sample was taken from a study of CD8 T cell repertoires and HIV-1 epitope variants. Study summary: Twenty-five autologous and known Gag and Nef epitope variant peptides each stimulated T cells separately. An uncultured baseline aliquot held 1M T cells.

Whole-study results and caveats: Most of the nine antigen-specific clonotypes appeared cross-reactive to autologous or escape variants.

Sample: cultured CD8+ T cells derived from PBMCs. This receptor was identified in a male donor with HIV.

CDR3: CASGTRDRGNTGELFF. As DNA, the CDR3 is TGTGCCAGCGGTACCCGGGACAGGGGTAACACCGGGGAGCTGTTTTTT. This chain joins TRBV28 and TRBJ2-2; 10 positions match TRBD1. The CDR3 runs 16 residues. V dropped 8 bases and J dropped 2; count of bases not matched to a gene: 8. The germline gives CDR1 MDHEN, CDR2 SYDVKM.